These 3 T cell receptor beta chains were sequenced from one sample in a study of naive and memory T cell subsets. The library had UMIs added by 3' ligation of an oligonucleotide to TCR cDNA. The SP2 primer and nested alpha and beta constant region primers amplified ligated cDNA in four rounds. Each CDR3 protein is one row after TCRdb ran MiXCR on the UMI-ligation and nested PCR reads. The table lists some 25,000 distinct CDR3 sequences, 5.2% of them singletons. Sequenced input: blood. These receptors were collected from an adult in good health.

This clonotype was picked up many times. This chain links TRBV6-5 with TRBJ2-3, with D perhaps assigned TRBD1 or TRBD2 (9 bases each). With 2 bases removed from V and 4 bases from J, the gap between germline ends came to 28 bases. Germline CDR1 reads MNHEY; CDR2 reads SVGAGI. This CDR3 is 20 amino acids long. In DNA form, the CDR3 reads TGTGCCAGCAGTTACACCGGGACAGGGAATGGACTAGCGTCGGCAGATACGCAGTATTTT. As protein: CASSYTGTGNGLASADTQYF.

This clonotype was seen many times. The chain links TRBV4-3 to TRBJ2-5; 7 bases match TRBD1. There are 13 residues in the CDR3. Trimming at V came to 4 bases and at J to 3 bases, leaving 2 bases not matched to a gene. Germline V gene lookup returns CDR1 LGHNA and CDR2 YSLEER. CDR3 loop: CASSLGTEETQYF. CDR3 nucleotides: TGCGCCAGCAGCCTCGGGACAGAAGAGACCCAGTACTTC.

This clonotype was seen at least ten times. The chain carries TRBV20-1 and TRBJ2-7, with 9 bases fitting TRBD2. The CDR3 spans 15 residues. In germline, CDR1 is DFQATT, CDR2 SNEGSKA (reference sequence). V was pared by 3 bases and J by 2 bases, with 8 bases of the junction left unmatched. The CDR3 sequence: CSASGAASGTYEQYF. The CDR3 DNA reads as TGCAGTGCTAGTGGCGCGGCTAGCGGGACCTACGAGCAGTACTTC.